These 24 T cell receptor beta chains were sequenced from one sample in a study of EBV T-cell therapy then PD-1 blockade in nasopharyngeal carcinoma. TCRdb's copy holds only in-frame clones and misses some; the assay was immunoSEQ multiplex PCR. This sample has approximately 22,000 clones, with about 80% found just once. Their antigens are not known. The time point: 266 days after commencement of treatment, after nivolumab therapy. Treatment described: AdE1-LMPpoly-expanded autologous EBV-specific T-cell therapy followed by anti-PD-1 nivolumab. The source material was CD8+ T cells from blood, sampled around day 300 from a patient whose treatment included autologous EBV-specific T cells and nivolumab. Source of these receptors: a man aged 35 to 55 with nasopharyngeal carcinoma.

This chain connects TRBV19 to TRBJ2-7, with D tentatively TRBD2 (6 bases). In germline, CDR1 is LNHDA, CDR2 SQIVND (reference sequence). CDR3 size: 14 residues. V lost 5 bases, J lost 0 bases, and 11 bases lay in between. The CDR3 DNA is TGTGCCAGTAGTCTACCCGGGAGCTCCTACGAGCAGTACTTC. Protein product: CASSLPGSSYEQYF.

By its share, this clone is medium-sized (0.01 to 0.1%). The chain carries TRBV24-1 and TRBJ2-2; 11 nucleotides match TRBD1. Germline-derived CDR1 and CDR2 are KGHDR and SFDVKD. The CDR3 totals 16 residues. J was trimmed by 3 bases and V by 3 bases; bases with no gene match: 2. DNA of the CDR3: TGTGCCACCAGTGATCTGGGACAGGGGGACACCGGGGAGCTGTTTTTT. Protein: CATSDLGQGDTGELFF.

The chain carries TRBV3-1 (or the pseudogene TRBV3-2) and TRBJ2-6, with TRBD2 as a possible D gene (7 bases). V lost 3 bases and J 8 bases, leaving 14 bases between the germline ends. Germline assignment: CDR1 LGHDT and CDR2 YNNKEL (reference sequence). The CDR3 runs to 15 residues. Here the CDR3 reads CASSQGGGETNVLTF. CDR3 coding DNA: TGTGCCAGCAGCCAGGGAGGGGGGGAGACCAACGTCCTGACTTTC.

This chain links TRBV6-2 or TRBV6-3 with TRBJ2-2, with 8 positions matching TRBD2. Germline lookup yields CDR1 MNHEY and CDR2 SVGEGT. The V gene end was trimmed by 5 bases and the J gene end by 4 bases; junction bases not matched to a gene: 3. This CDR3 region has 14 residues. CDR3 region: CASSAGTSTGELFF. The CDR3 nucleotides read TGTGCCAGCAGTGCAGGGACTAGCACCGGGGAGCTGTTTTTT.

The rearrangement uses TRBV15 and TRBJ2-2; 10 nucleotides match TRBD2. The trim removed 2 bases at V and 3 bases at J, leaving 0 bases unmatched. CDR3 length: 15 residues. Germline V gives CDR1 LNHNV, CDR2 YYDKDF (reference sequence). The CDR3, as DNA: TGTGCCACCAGCAGACTAGCGGGGGACACCGGGGAGCTGTTTTTT. It is translated as CATSRLAGDTGELFF.

In its sample, this clone was seen once. The chain combines TRBV4-2 with TRBJ1-2; D call uncertain. Germline V lookup: CDR1 LGHNA, CDR2 YNFKEQ. The CDR3 is made up of 15 amino acids. With 0 bases removed from V and 0 bases from J, the gap between germline ends came to 8 bases. CDR3 sequence (DNA): TGTGCCAGCAGCCAAGATCTTATAGCTAACTATGGCTACACCTTC. Translated, it gives CASSQDLIANYGYTF.

The genes are TRBV11-2 and TRBJ2-7, with 9 positions matching TRBD1. Germline CDR1 is SGHAT and CDR2 is FQNNGV. This CDR3 spans 14 amino acids. V shed 3 bases and J 1 base; nucleotides not matched to a gene: 1. CDR3 sequence: CASSFGTGSYEQYF. As DNA, the CDR3 is TGTGCCAGCAGCTTCGGGACAGGGTCCTACGAGCAGTACTTC.

This clone was observed a single time. The rearrangement links TRBV6-4 to TRBJ2-2; D might be TRBD1 (5 bases). CDR3 length: 14 residues. Germline CDR1 and CDR2: MRHNA and SNTAGT. Trimming removed 2 bases from V and 2 bases from J, with 6 bases in between. The CDR3 spells CASSDGQNTGELFF. As DNA, the CDR3 is TGTGCCAGCAGTGACGGACAAAACACCGGGGAGCTGTTTTTT.

The table lists this clone with a few counts. The V call is TRBV24-1, the J call TRBJ1-5; no clear D gene. This CDR3 is built from 14 residues. The ends were cut back, 4 bases at V and 3 bases at J, with 9 bases in the middle. From germline, CDR1 is KGHDR and CDR2 SFDVKD. The CDR3: CATSEPGLNQPQHF. CDR3 in DNA: TGTGCCACCAGTGAACCGGGCCTCAATCAGCCCCAGCATTTT.

The chain couples TRBV27 to TRBJ2-7; D perhaps matches TRBD1 (5 bases). Germline-derived CDR1 and CDR2 are MNHEY and SMNVEV (reference sequence). The V gene lost 6 bases and the J gene lost 3 bases, with 12 bases spanning the gap. The CDR3 spans 13 residues. CDR3 in amino acids: CASSYATDYEQYF. The DNA for the CDR3 is TGTGCCAGCAGCTATGCGACAGACTACGAGCAGTACTTC.

This clone is termed large (0.1 to 1%). V usage is TRBV10-3 and J usage is TRBJ1-1, with D uncertain. CDR1 is ENHRY and CDR2 is SYGVKD in the germline V gene. V dropped 3 bases and J dropped 1 base, with 9 bases sitting between them. The CDR3 has 14 residues. The CDR3 DNA reads as TGTGCCATCAGTGACTCTACACCGAACACTGAAGCTTTCTTT. Protein product: CAISDSTPNTEAFF.

The V and J genes are TRBV6-5 and TRBJ1-5; 9 bases agree with TRBD1. The V and J ends lost 8 bases and 6 bases, in that order; junction bases with no gene match: 11. This CDR3 is 15 amino acids long. Germline V gives CDR1 MNHEY, CDR2 SVGAGI. CDR3 sequence reads: CASALGQGGFQPQHF. CDR3 nucleotide sequence: TGTGCCAGCGCCCTGGGACAGGGTGGTTTTCAGCCCCAGCATTTT.

This clone was detected only once. The chain joins TRBV24-1 to TRBJ1-1; no definite D call. The V end lost 7 bases, the J end lost 1 base, and 9 bases lay between the germline ends. This CDR3 has 13 amino acids. Germline-derived CDR1 and CDR2 are KGHDR and SFDVKD. The CDR3 loop is CATRDIQNTEAFF. The CDR3, as DNA: TGTGCCACCAGAGACATTCAGAACACTGAAGCTTTCTTT.

CDR3 nucleotides: TGTGCCAGCAGTTACGGTCTTGCCTACAATGAGCAGTTCTTC. Its translation: CASSYGLAYNEQFF. This sequence joins TRBV6-5 and TRBJ2-1; D is ambiguous. The germline V and J ends were trimmed by 2 bases and 2 bases, with 7 bases remaining between them. The germline V gene encodes CDR1 MNHEY and CDR2 SVGAGI. The CDR3 covers 14 residues.

The rearrangement joins TRBV7-8 to TRBJ2-7, with 7 nucleotides matching TRBD1. The CDR3 length is 16 residues. Losses at the gene ends were 5 bases for V and 3 bases for J; bases not matched to a gene: 13. Germline V gives CDR1 SGHVS, CDR2 FQNEAQ. The CDR3 DNA follows: TGTGCCAGCAGCCCAACGACAGGGATCCGGGACTACGAGCAGTACTTC. Translating it yields CASSPTTGIRDYEQYF.

V and J are TRBV6-4 and TRBJ2-1, with 8 bases aligning to TRBD2. The CDR3 has 15 residues. With 3 bases clipped from V and 9 bases from J, the junction kept 10 bases outside the gene matches. The V gene's germline CDR1 is MRHNA and CDR2 SNTAGT. The CDR3 coding sequence is TGTGCCAGCAGTGAAGCGGGGGAGGCGATGGGTGAGCAGTTCTTC. As protein: CASSEAGEAMGEQFF.

In its sample, this clone was seen once. The chain uses TRBV24-1 and TRBJ1-4, with 11 bases lining up with TRBD1. The CDR3 is 13 amino acids. The germline V gene encodes CDR1 KGHDR and CDR2 SFDVKD. Trimming removed 7 bases from V and 6 bases from J; junction bases left unmatched: 0. The CDR3 region is CATRDRGHEKLFF. Here the CDR3 DNA reads TGTGCCACCAGGGACAGGGGGCATGAAAAACTGTTTTTT.

The chain couples TRBV6-2 or TRBV6-3 to TRBJ2-7; 9 bases line up with TRBD1. CDR3 length: 14 amino acids. Germline CDR1 MNHEY, CDR2 SVGEGT. After removal of 4 bases from V and 2 bases from J, the junction contained 3 bases not matched to a gene. The CDR3 DNA sequence: TGTGCCAGCAGTTTCCGGGACAGGGCCTACGAGCAGTACTTC. Its translation: CASSFRDRAYEQYF.

The gene calls are TRBV4-3 and TRBJ1-2; 9 nucleotides line up with TRBD1. The CDR3 spans 16 residues. Germline CDR1 and CDR2: LGHNA and YSLEER. The trim removed 0 bases at V and 4 bases at J, leaving 6 bases unmatched. The CDR3 loop is CASSQDLTGGGYGYTF. DNA of the CDR3: TGCGCCAGCAGCCAAGATCTAACAGGGGGCGGCTATGGCTACACCTTC.

This chain joins TRBV7-6 and TRBJ2-7; no reliable D call. CDR3 length: 15 amino acids. Deletions cut 1 base from V and 0 bases from J, with 10 bases between. The germline CDR1 and CDR2 sequences are SGHVS and FNYEAQ. The CDR3 coding sequence is TGTGCCAGCAGCTTAGGTCCGGGCAGCTCCTACGAGCAGTACTTC. Protein sequence: CASSLGPGSSYEQYF.

The chain recombines TRBV6-2 or TRBV6-3 with TRBJ2-3; TRBD2 aligns across 11 bases. CDR1 is MNHEY and CDR2 is SVGEGT in the germline V gene. This CDR3 comprises 17 residues. V was clipped by 2 bases and J by 2 bases; unmatched bases: 6. The CDR3 DNA reads TGTGCCAGCAGTTACACTAGCGGGGGAGTCCACACAGATACGCAGTATTTT. This encodes CASSYTSGGVHTDTQYF.

There are a few counts of this clone. The gene calls are TRBV27 and TRBJ2-1; D not resolved. The germline V and J ends were trimmed by 2 bases and 4 bases, with 6 bases remaining between them. Looked up from germline, CDR1 is MNHEY and CDR2 is SMNVEV (reference sequence). This CDR3 contains 13 residues. DNA of the CDR3: TGTGCCAGCAGTTTACGGGTGTACAATGAGCAGTTCTTC. Translating gives CASSLRVYNEQFF.

This clone came up once. The V gene is TRBV7-9, the J gene TRBJ2-3; D possibly uses TRBD1 or TRBD2 (5 bases each). The ends were cut back, 0 bases at V and 6 bases at J, with 7 bases in the middle. Germline CDR1 is SEHNR and CDR2 is FQNEAQ (reference sequence). This CDR3 comprises 13 residues. The CDR3 nucleotides read TGTGCCAGCAGCTTAGCGGGGGTGGATACGCAGTATTTT. Translated, it gives CASSLAGVDTQYF.

CDR3 loop: CASSFMDKETQYF. The CDR3 coding sequence is TGTGCCAGCAGTTTCATGGACAAAGAGACCCAGTACTTC. The genes are TRBV12-3 or TRBV12-4 and TRBJ2-5, with D perhaps matching TRBD1 (5 bases). CDR3 length: 13 residues. With 3 bases removed from V and 3 bases from J, the gap between germline ends came to 8 bases.